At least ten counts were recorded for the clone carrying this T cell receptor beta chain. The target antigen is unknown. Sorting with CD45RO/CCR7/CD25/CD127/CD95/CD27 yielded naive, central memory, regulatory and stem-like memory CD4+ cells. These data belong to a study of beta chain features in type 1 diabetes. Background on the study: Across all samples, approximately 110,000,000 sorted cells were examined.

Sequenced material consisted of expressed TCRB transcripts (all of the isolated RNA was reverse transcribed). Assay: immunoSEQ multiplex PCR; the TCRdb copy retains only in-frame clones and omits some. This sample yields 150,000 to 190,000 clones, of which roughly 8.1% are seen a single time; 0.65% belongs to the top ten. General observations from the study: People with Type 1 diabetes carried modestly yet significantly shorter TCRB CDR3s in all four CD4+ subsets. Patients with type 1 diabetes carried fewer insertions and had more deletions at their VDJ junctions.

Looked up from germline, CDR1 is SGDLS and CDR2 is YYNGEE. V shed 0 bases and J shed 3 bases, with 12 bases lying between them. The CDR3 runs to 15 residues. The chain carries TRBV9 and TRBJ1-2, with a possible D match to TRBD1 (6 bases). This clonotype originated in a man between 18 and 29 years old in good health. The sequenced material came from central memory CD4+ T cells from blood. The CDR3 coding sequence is TGTGCCAGCAGCGTAGGGGCAGGGGATCACTATGGCTACACCTTC. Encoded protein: CASSVGAGDHYGYTF. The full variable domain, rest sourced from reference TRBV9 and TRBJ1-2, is DSGVTQTPKHLITATGQRVTLRCSPRSGDLSVYWYQQSLDQGLQFLIQYYNGEERAKGNILERFSAQQFPDLHSELNLSSLELGDSALYFCASSVGAGDHYGYTFGSGTRLTVV.